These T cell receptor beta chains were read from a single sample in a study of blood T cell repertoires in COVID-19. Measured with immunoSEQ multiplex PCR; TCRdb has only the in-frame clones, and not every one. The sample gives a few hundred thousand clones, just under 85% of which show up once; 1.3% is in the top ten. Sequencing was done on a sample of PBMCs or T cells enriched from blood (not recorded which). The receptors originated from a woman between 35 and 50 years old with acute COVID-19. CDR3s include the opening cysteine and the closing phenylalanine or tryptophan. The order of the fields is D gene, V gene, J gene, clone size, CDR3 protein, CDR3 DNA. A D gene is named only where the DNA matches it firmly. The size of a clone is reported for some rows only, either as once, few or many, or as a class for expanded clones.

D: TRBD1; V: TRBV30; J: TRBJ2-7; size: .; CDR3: CAWSVGTVDYEQYF; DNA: TGTGCCTGGAGTGTAGGGACAGTTGATTACGAGCAGTACTTC
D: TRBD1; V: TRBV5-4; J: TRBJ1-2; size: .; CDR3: CASSLVTGVSYGYTF; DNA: TGTGCCAGCAGCTTGGTTACAGGGGTTAGCTATGGCTACACCTTC
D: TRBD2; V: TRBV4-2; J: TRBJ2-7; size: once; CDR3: CASSQESLYGGGSSYEQYF; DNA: TGTGCCAGCAGCCAAGAGTCCCTATACGGCGGGGGGAGCTCCTACGAGCAGTACTTC
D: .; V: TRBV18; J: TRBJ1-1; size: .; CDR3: CASSRTNGVDNTEAFF; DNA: TGTGCCAGCTCACGCACCAACGGGGTAGACAACACTGAAGCTTTCTTT
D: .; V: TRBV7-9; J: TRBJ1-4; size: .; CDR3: CASSASGGGKLFF; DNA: TGTGCCAGCAGCGCCTCGGGGGGTGGAAAACTGTTTTTT
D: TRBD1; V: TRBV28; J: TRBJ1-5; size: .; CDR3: CASSQGGQVGQPQHF; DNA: TGTGCCAGCAGCCAGGGGGGACAAGTGGGTCAGCCCCAGCATTTT
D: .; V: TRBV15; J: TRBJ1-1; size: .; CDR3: CATSRGGKVANTEAFF; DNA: TGTGCCACCAGCAGAGGAGGAAAGGTCGCTAACACTGAAGCTTTCTTT
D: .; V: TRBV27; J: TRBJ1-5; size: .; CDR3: CASSLWGDQPQHF; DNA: TGTGCCAGCAGTTTATGGGGGGATCAGCCCCAGCATTTT
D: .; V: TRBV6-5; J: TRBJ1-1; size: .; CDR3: CASNRVGNTEAFF; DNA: TGTGCCAGCAACAGGGTCGGTAACACTGAAGCTTTCTTT
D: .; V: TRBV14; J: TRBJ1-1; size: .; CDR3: CASSFQWNTEAFF; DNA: TGTGCCAGCAGCTTCCAATGGAACACTGAAGCTTTCTTT
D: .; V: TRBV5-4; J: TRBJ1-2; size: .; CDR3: CASSLAEGGNYGYTF; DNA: TGTGCCAGCAGCTTGGCCGAGGGCGGCAACTATGGCTACACCTTC
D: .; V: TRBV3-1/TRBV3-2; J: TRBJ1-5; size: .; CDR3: CASSQGQSNQPQHF; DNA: TGTGCCAGCAGTCAAGGACAGTCCAATCAGCCCCAGCATTTT
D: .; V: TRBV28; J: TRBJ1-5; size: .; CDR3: CASSLWEPYSNQPQHF; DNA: TGTGCCAGCAGTTTATGGGAGCCGTATAGCAATCAGCCCCAGCATTTT
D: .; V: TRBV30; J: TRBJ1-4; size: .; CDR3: CAWSVNWGTNEKLFF; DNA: TGTGCCTGGAGTGTAAACTGGGGCACTAATGAAAAACTGTTTTTT
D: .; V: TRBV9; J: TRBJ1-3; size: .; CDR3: CASSVDIFSGNTIYF; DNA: TGTGCCAGCAGCGTAGATATCTTCTCTGGAAACACCATATATTTT
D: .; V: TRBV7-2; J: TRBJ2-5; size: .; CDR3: CASSPTRGHSSHQETQYF; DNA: TGTGCCAGCAGCCCTACTCGGGGACACTCCTCACACCAAGAGACCCAGTACTTC
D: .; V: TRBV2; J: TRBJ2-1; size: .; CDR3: CASSGLQGYDEQFF; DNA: TGTGCCAGCAGTGGGCTCCAGGGTTACGATGAGCAGTTCTTC
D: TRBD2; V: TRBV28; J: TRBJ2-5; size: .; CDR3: CASLSGRETQYF; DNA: TGTGCCAGCTTAAGCGGGAGAGAGACCCAGTACTTC
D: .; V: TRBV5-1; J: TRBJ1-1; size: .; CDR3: CASSPWGGNTEAFF; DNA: TGCGCCAGCAGCCCCTGGGGCGGAAACACTGAAGCTTTCTTT
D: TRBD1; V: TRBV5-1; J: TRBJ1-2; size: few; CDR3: CASSYGDRDSGKSLYTF; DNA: TGCGCCAGCAGCTACGGTGACCGGGACAGCGGTAAATCCCTCTACACCTTC
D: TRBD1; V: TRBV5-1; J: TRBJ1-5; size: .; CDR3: CASSSGDRGFQPQHF; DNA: TGCGCCAGCAGCTCGGGCGACAGGGGGTTTCAGCCCCAGCATTTT
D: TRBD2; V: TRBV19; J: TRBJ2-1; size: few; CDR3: CASKRSGASGMSSYNEQFF; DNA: TGTGCCAGTAAGCGGTCCGGAGCTAGCGGCATGTCCTCCTACAATGAGCAGTTCTTC
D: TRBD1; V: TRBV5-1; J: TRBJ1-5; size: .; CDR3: CASSLRTGDQPQHF; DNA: TGCGCCAGCAGCTTGCGGACAGGGGATCAGCCCCAGCATTTT
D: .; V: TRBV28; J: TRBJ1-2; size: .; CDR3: CASSSLTGSYGYTF; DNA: TGTGCCAGCAGTTCTCTGACAGGAAGCTATGGCTACACCTTC
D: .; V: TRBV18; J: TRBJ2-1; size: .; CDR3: CASSPGLAGINEQFF; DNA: TGTGCCAGCTCACCGGGACTGGCAGGCATTAATGAGCAGTTCTTC
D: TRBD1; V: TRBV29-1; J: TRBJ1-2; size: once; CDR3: CSVAGLQGAPGYTF; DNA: TGCAGCGTTGCAGGCCTACAGGGGGCTCCGGGCTACACCTTC
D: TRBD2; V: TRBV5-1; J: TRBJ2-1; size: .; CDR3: CASSSAYSGSGLSNEQFF; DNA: TGCGCCAGCAGCTCCGCTTATAGCGGGAGTGGGTTAAGCAATGAGCAGTTCTTC
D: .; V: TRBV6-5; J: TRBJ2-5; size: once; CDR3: CASSVGVVEETQYF; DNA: TGTGCCAGCTCAGTGGGAGTAGTGGAGGAGACCCAGTACTTC
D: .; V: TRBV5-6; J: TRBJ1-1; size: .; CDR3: CASSLPGRSTEAFF; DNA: TGTGCCAGCAGCTTACCAGGAAGAAGCACTGAAGCTTTCTTT
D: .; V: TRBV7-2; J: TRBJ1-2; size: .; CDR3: CASSRDSYYGYTF; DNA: TGTGCCAGCAGCAGGGACTCCTACTATGGCTACACCTTC
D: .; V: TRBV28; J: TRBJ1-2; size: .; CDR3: CASSFFPGREGYGYTF; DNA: TGTGCCAGCAGTTTTTTCCCGGGCAGGGAGGGTTATGGCTACACCTTC
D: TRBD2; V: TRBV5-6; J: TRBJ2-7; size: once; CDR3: CASSLGLAGVSYEQYF; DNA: TGTGCCAGCAGCCTCGGACTAGCGGGAGTTTCCTACGAGCAGTACTTC
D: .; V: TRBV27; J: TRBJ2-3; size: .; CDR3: CASSLVAALSTDTQYF; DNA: TGTGCCAGCAGTTTAGTAGCGGCACTAAGCACAGATACGCAGTATTTT
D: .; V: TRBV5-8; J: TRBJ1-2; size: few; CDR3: CASSLYGDYTF; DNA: TGTGCCAGCAGCTTGTACGGGGACTACACCTTC
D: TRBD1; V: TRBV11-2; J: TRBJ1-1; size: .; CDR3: CASSLGSGTGGTEAFF; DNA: TGTGCCAGCAGCTTAGGATCTGGCACAGGGGGGACCGAAGCTTTCTTT
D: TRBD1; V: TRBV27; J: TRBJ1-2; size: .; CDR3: CATGQGKFSSGYTF; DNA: TGTGCCACCGGACAGGGGAAGTTTTCATCTGGCTACACCTTC
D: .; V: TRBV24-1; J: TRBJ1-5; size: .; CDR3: CATSQGSSNQPQHF; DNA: TGTGCCACCAGTCAGGGGAGTAGCAATCAGCCCCAGCATTTT
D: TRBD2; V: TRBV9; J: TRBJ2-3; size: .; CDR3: CASSVGLAGPTDTQYF; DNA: TGTGCCAGCAGCGTAGGGTTAGCGGGTCCCACAGATACGCAGTATTTT
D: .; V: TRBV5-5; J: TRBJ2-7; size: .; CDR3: CASSFEQSRVEQYF; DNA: TGTGCCAGCAGCTTCGAACAAAGTCGGGTCGAGCAGTACTTC
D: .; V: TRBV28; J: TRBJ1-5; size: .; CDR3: CASSRVNQPQHF; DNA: TGTGCCAGCAGCAGGGTTAATCAGCCCCAGCATTTT
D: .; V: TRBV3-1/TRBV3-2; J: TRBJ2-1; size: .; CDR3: CASSQDRGYNEQFF; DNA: TGTGCCAGCAGCCAAGATCGGGGCTACAATGAGCAGTTCTTC
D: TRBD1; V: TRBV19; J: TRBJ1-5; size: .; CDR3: CASISGQGGNQPQHF; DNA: TGTGCCAGTATCTCCGGACAGGGCGGCAATCAGCCCCAGCATTTT
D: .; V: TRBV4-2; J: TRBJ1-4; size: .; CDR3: CASSQDGDKGNEKLFF; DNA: TGTGCCAGCAGCCAAGATGGGGACAAGGGGAATGAAAAACTGTTTTTT
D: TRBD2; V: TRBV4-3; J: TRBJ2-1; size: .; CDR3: CASSQRTSGGGRYNEQFF; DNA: TGCGCCAGCAGCCAACGGACTAGCGGGGGAGGCCGCTACAATGAGCAGTTCTTC
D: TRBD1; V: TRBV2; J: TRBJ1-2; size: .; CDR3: CASGPGQGRVGYTF; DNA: TGTGCCAGCGGTCCGGGACAGGGACGCGTCGGCTACACCTTC
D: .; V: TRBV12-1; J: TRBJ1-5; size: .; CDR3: CASSLEHQYSNQPQHF; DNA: TGTGCCAGCAGCTTAGAACACCAATATAGCAATCAGCCCCAGCATTTT
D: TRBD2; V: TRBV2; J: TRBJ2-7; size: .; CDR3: CASSAISPREGSEQYF; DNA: TGTGCCAGCAGTGCCATAAGTCCGCGGGAGGGTAGTGAGCAGTACTTC
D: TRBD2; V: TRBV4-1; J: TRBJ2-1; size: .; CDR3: CASSPGLVFYEQFF; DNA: TGCGCCAGCAGCCCGGGACTAGTTTTTTATGAGCAGTTCTTC
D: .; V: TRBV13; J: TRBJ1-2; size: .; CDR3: CASSRRVPNYGYTF; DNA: TGTGCCAGCAGCCGCAGGGTTCCTAACTATGGCTACACCTTC
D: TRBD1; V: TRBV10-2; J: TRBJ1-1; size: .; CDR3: CASWDRDSEAFF; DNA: TGCGCCAGTTGGGACAGGGACTCTGAAGCTTTCTTT
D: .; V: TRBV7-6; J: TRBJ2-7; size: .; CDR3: CASSSRPSDEQYF; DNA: TGTGCCAGCAGCTCTCGTCCCAGCGACGAGCAGTACTTC
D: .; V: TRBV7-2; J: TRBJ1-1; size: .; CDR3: CASSLRWAGRGSTEAFF; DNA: TGTGCCAGCAGCTTAAGGTGGGCAGGTCGTGGGAGCACTGAAGCTTTCTTT
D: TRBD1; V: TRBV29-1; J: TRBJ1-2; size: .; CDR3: CSVVEQGNYGYTF; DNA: TGCAGCGTTGTTGAACAGGGGAACTATGGCTACACCTTC
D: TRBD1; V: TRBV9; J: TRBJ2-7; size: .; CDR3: CASSVGQGKHEQYF; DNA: TGTGCCAGCAGCGTGGGACAGGGGAAACACGAGCAGTACTTC
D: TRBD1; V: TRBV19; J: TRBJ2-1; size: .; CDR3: CASRQGALNEQFF; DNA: TGTGCCAGTAGACAGGGGGCCCTCAATGAGCAGTTCTTC
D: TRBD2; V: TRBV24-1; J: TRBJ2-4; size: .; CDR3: CATSDSGRMGIQYF; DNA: TGTGCCACCAGTGATAGCGGGAGGATGGGCATTCAGTACTTC
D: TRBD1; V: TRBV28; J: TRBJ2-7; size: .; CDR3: CASSPPTGVRYEQYF; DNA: TGTGCCAGCAGTCCCCCGACAGGGGTTAGATACGAGCAGTACTTC